Presented here are 32 T cell receptor beta chains from one specimen sequenced in a study of blood T cells in healthy people across ages (dated by TCRdb to between 2015 and 2016). Libraries came from 5' RACE. The reads were generated on an Illumina HiSeq 2500. A second PCR of roughly 6 to 12 cycles was performed with a sample-barcoded 5' primer and a J-beta primer mix. TCRdb reanalyzed the raw reads on its own, using fastp at Q25 for trimming and MiXCR for clone calling, and kept in-frame beta chains. Each entry is one CDR3 protein sequence, shown with its most common DNA and genes. The sample has hundreds of thousands of distinct CDR3 sequences on record, 36% of them singletons. Over 10% of the sample comes from the top ten. The specimen was blood. The receptors come from a man between 18 and 35 years old in good health.

The rearrangement joins TRBV29-1 to TRBJ2-2, with D perhaps matching TRBD2 (6 bases). The CDR3 covers 14 residues. Trimming removed 7 bases at V and 5 bases at J, with 17 bases between. From germline, CDR1 is SQVTM and CDR2 ANQGSEA. The CDR3 is CSAGVSPWTGELFF. The CDR3 nucleotides read TGCAGCGCGGGAGTTAGCCCCTGGACCGGGGAGCTGTTTTTT.

With respect to this clonotype: A much more abundant neighbour one base away suggests this may be a read error. CDR3 in DNA: TGTGCCAGCAGCTCGGACGGGAGCTCCTACAATGAGCAGTTCTTC. Its protein product is CASSSDGSSYNEQFF. The J gene is TRBJ2-1, the V gene TRBV7-2; possibly TRBD2 for D (6 bases). There are 15 residues in the CDR3. The germline CDR1 and CDR2 sequences are SGHTA and FQGNSA. Trimming removed 4 bases at V and 0 bases at J, with 10 bases between.

This clonotype was seen many times. The chain recombines TRBV12-3 or TRBV12-4 with TRBJ2-3, with 7 bases matching TRBD2. CDR3 length equals 12 residues. Trimming at V came to 4 bases and at J to 13 bases, leaving 8 bases not matched to a gene. The CDR3 region is CASSSRTRSEYF. For the CDR3, the DNA is TGTGCCAGCAGTTCTCGGACTAGGAGTGAGTATTTT.

The chain employs TRBV6-2 or TRBV6-3 and TRBJ2-1; D is possibly TRBD1 or TRBD2 (5 bases each). Trimming cost V 5 bases and J 4 bases, with 18 bases left between them. The length of the CDR3 is 16 residues. The germline CDR1 and CDR2 sequences are MNHEY and SVGEGT. This CDR3 reads CASSTRGTGRYNEQFF. The CDR3 nucleotides are TGTGCCAGCAGTACCCGTGGGACGGGACGTTACAATGAGCAGTTCTTC.

The J gene is TRBJ2-1, the V gene TRBV5-1, with a tentative D call TRBD1 (5 bases). V was trimmed by 0 bases and J by 6 bases, leaving 10 bases between them. CDR3 length: 14 amino acids. The germline gives CDR1 SGHRS, CDR2 YFSETQ. Here the CDR3 DNA reads TGCGCCAGCAGCTTGGCCGCAGGGTCCAATGAGCAGTTCTTC. As protein: CASSLAAGSNEQFF.

This rearrangement joins TRBV4-3 to TRBJ2-1; 12 nucleotides agree with TRBD1. CDR1 is LGHNA, CDR2 YSLEER, per germline. The V segment lost 4 bases and the J segment 8 bases; nucleotides outside the gene matches: 6. CDR3 length equals 15 residues. CDR3 in DNA: TGCGCCAGCAGCCCGGGACAGGGGGCTAGGGATGAGCAGTTCTTC. It translates to CASSPGQGARDEQFF.

This clonotype was seen many times. In DNA, the CDR3 is TGCAGTGCTAGAGATCAAACCAGCTCCTACGAGCAGTACTTC. It translates to CSARDQTSSYEQYF. The chain has TRBV20-1 and TRBJ2-7; no reliable D call. Germline loops: CDR1 DFQATT, CDR2 SNEGSKA (reference sequence). There are 14 residues in the CDR3. V was cut by 0 bases and J by 0 bases, with 9 bases left in between.

In this sample, this clonotype turned up a few times. The rearrangement links TRBV3-1 to TRBJ2-1, with 8 bases lining up with TRBD2. The CDR3 loop spans 15 amino acids. CDR1 and CDR2 from the germline V gene are LGHDT and YNNKEL (reference sequence). Unmatched junction bases numbered 4, after V lost 4 bases and J lost 2 bases. CDR3 region: CASSRRGDPYNEQFF. The CDR3 bases are TGTGCCAGCAGCCGGCGGGGGGACCCCTACAATGAGCAGTTCTTC.

The chain is built from TRBV28 and TRBJ1-1, with 8 bases lining up with TRBD1. The V segment lost 3 bases and the J segment 4 bases; nucleotides outside the gene matches: 4. The germline V gene has CDR1 MDHEN and CDR2 SYDVKM. The CDR3 is made up of 14 amino acids. The CDR3 sequence is CASSFNDRGTEAFF. As DNA, the CDR3 is TGTGCCAGCAGTTTCAACGACAGGGGCACTGAAGCTTTCTTT. The full variable domain, rest sourced from reference TRBV28 and TRBJ1-1, is DVKVTQSSRYLVKRTGEKVFLECVQDMDHENMFWYRQDPGLGLRLIYFSYDVKMKEKGDIPEGYSVSREKKERFSLILESASTNQTSMYLCASSFNDRGTEAFFGQGTRLTVV.

The chain recombines TRBV7-2 with TRBJ1-2; D might be TRBD1 (6 bases). Germline CDR1 and CDR2: SGHTA and FQGNSA. The ends were cut back, 1 base at V and 4 bases at J, with 13 bases in the middle. The CDR3 has 15 amino acids. CDR3 sequence (DNA): TGTGCCAGCAGCTTAGAAAGGGGGATTTCCTATGGCTACACCTTC. Residues: CASSLERGISYGYTF.

This clonotype was seen ten or more times. The V call is TRBV28, the J call TRBJ2-7, with 7 nucleotides matching TRBD1. V shed 2 bases, J shed 4 bases, and the junction held 2 bases outside the gene matches. The germline gives CDR1 MDHEN, CDR2 SYDVKM. This CDR3 is built from 13 residues. In DNA form, the CDR3 reads TGTGCCAGCAGTTTAAGACAGGGATACGAGCAGTACTTC. Amino acid sequence: CASSLRQGYEQYF. Variable domain in full (rest from reference TRBV28 and TRBJ2-7): DVKVTQSSRYLVKRTGEKVFLECVQDMDHENMFWYRQDPGLGLRLIYFSYDVKMKEKGDIPEGYSVSREKKERFSLILESASTNQTSMYLCASSLRQGYEQYFGPGTRLTVT.

The chain joins TRBV5-6 to TRBJ2-2; D is perhaps TRBD2 (6 bases). The V gene lost 1 base and the J gene lost 5 bases, with 15 bases spanning the gap. Germline CDR1 reads SGHDT; CDR2 reads YYEEEE. The CDR3 runs 16 residues. This chain's CDR3 is CASSLWASAHTGELFF. The CDR3 region has the DNA TGTGCCAGCAGCTTGTGGGCTAGCGCTCATACCGGGGAGCTGTTTTTT.

Details on this clonotype: A much bigger clone sits one base away, suggesting this may be a read error. The V gene is TRBV12-3 or TRBV12-4, the J gene TRBJ2-7; D possibly corresponds to TRBD1 (5 bases). CDR3 size: 12 residues. The germline V and J ends were trimmed by 6 bases and 7 bases, with 13 bases remaining between them. As DNA, the CDR3 is TGTGCCAGCAGGCAGGGTAGTAATGAGCAGTACTTC. It yields the protein CASRQGSNEQYF.

Written as DNA, the CDR3 is TGTGCCAGCAGCCCCCGGAAGGGCATTGACCTATATTTT. It translates to CASSPRKGIDLYF. The chain links TRBV2 to TRBJ1-3, with D unresolved. V was shortened by 6 bases and J by 14 bases, with 20 bases between the two germline ends. CDR3 length: 13 amino acids. The germline V gene encodes CDR1 SNHLY and CDR2 FYNNEI.

This clonotype showed up just a few times. J is TRBJ2-1 and V is TRBV12-3 or TRBV12-4; D ambiguous. The ends were cut back, 5 bases at V and 12 bases at J, with 5 bases in the middle. The CDR3 runs 9 residues. CDR3 sequence (DNA): TGTGCCAGCAGTAGGGCGCAGTTCTTC. Translating it yields CASSRAQFF.

This clonotype was picked up a small number of times. The rearrangement links TRBV7-9 to TRBJ2-7; D call uncertain. V was clipped by 3 bases and J by 6 bases, with 12 bases between them. CDR1 and CDR2 from the germline V gene are SEHNR and FQNEAQ (reference sequence). The CDR3 loop spans 13 amino acids. CDR3 sequence reads: CASSLISAGEQYF. CDR3 coding DNA: TGTGCCAGCAGCTTGATAAGTGCCGGCGAGCAGTACTTC.

The gene calls are TRBV29-1 and TRBJ2-1; 8 bases map to TRBD1. The length of the CDR3 is 16 residues. Germline V CDR1 and CDR2: SQVTM, ANQGSEA. After removal of 1 base from V and 7 bases from J, the junction contained 12 bases not matched to a gene. CDR3 sequence: CSVEGAQGARVNEQFF. The CDR3 DNA is TGCAGCGTTGAAGGAGCTCAGGGGGCGCGGGTTAATGAGCAGTTCTTC.

The sample holds a few counts of this clonotype. The V call is TRBV20-1, the J call TRBJ2-5, with D perhaps TRBD2 (5 bases). This CDR3 spans 12 amino acids. CDR1 and CDR2 from the germline V gene are DFQATT and SNEGSKA (reference sequence). With 3 bases removed from V and 11 bases from J, the gap between germline ends came to 16 bases. CDR3 nucleotide sequence: TGCAGTGCTAGGAGATCGCTCGGGGAGCAGTACTTC. Its translation: CSARRSLGEQYF.

A few counts support this clonotype. The J gene is TRBJ1-2, the V gene TRBV28; D possibly corresponds to TRBD1 (6 bases). The germline V and J ends were trimmed by 2 bases and 1 base, with 11 bases remaining between them. Germline V gene sequence: CDR1 MDHEN, CDR2 SYDVKM. The CDR3 is 15 residues long. The CDR3 nucleotides are TGTGCCAGCAGTTTAGTGGGGGGCCTTAACTATGGCTACACCTTC. Its protein is CASSLVGGLNYGYTF.

This clonotype was seen many times. The chain combines TRBV3-1 with TRBJ1-2, with D uncertain. The V end lost 1 base, the J end lost 5 bases, and 8 bases lay between the germline ends. CDR3 length: 13 amino acids. Germline CDR1 and CDR2: LGHDT and YNNKEL (reference sequence). The CDR3 here is CASSQADLYGYTF. The CDR3 DNA is TGTGCCAGCAGCCAAGCGGACTTGTATGGCTACACCTTC.

This clonotype was observed a few times. This chain joins TRBV20-1 and TRBJ1-2, with D maybe TRBD1 (6 bases). The CDR3 is made up of 16 amino acids. V gave up 0 bases and J gave up 2 bases, with 16 bases separating them. CDR1 and CDR2 from the germline V gene are DFQATT and SNEGSKA (reference sequence). This CDR3 is CSAREVGGRRNYGYTF. The CDR3 nucleotides are TGCAGTGCTAGAGAGGTGGGGGGCCGTCGGAACTATGGCTACACCTTC.

This CDR3 is CASSAPHGQGINGETQYF. The CDR3 bases are TGTGCCAGCAGCGCCCCTCACGGGCAGGGGATTAATGGAGAGACCCAGTACTTC. This chain connects TRBV9 to TRBJ2-5; D possibly corresponds to TRBD1 (6 bases). Trimming removed 3 bases from V and 4 bases from J, with 25 bases in between. Germline V gene sequence: CDR1 SGDLS, CDR2 YYNGEE. The CDR3 length is 18 residues.

V and J are TRBV10-3 and TRBJ1-1; tentatively, D is TRBD1 (6 bases). V dropped 5 bases and J dropped 6 bases, with 10 bases sitting between them. The CDR3 contains 12 residues. Germline loops: CDR1 ENHRY, CDR2 SYGVKD. The CDR3 region is CAISSAGAEAFF. CDR3 sequence (DNA): TGTGCCATCAGTTCGGCAGGGGCTGAAGCTTTCTTT.

The CDR3 bases are TGTGCCAGCAGTCCCGACAGGGGTAGTATAAGCTACACCTTC. Translated: CASSPDRGSISYTF. The chain employs TRBV7-2 and TRBJ1-2; 8 nucleotides match TRBD1. This CDR3 has 14 amino acids. The trim removed 6 bases at V and 9 bases at J, leaving 12 bases unmatched. The V gene's germline CDR1 is SGHTA and CDR2 FQGNSA.

The V and J genes are TRBV19 and TRBJ2-1; D is ambiguous. V was pared by 4 bases and J by 8 bases, with 9 bases between. The germline CDR1 and CDR2 sequences are LNHDA and SQIVND (reference sequence). This CDR3 is 12 amino acids long. CDR3 in amino acids: CASSSNGYEQFF. The CDR3 coding sequence is TGTGCCAGTAGTAGCAACGGCTATGAGCAGTTCTTC.

The chain is built from TRBV6-6 and TRBJ2-5; D remains ambiguous. The CDR3 extends over 13 amino acids. In germline, CDR1 is MNHNY, CDR2 SVGAGI (reference sequence). The V and J ends lost 8 bases and 4 bases respectively, with 14 bases between them. CDR3 in DNA: TGTGCCAGCCAGTTAGGGATTCTAGAGACCCAGTACTTC. This codes for CASQLGILETQYF.

This clonotype was counted between two and nine times. The chain combines TRBV20-1 with TRBJ2-1, with D perhaps matching TRBD2 (6 bases). The CDR3 totals 15 residues. From germline, CDR1 is DFQATT and CDR2 SNEGSKA (reference sequence). Trimming stripped 5 bases from V and 3 bases from J, with 17 bases between. The DNA for the CDR3 is TGCAGTGCTCCTCCCCGGGACTCGCGCTACAATGAGCAGTTCTTC. This encodes CSAPPRDSRYNEQFF.

The chain links TRBV10-3 to TRBJ2-6; 8 bases align to TRBD1. After removal of 3 bases from V and 3 bases from J, the junction contained 13 bases not matched to a gene. CDR1 and CDR2 from the germline V gene are ENHRY and SYGVKD. The CDR3 loop spans 19 amino acids. This chain's CDR3 is CAISEASETGESGANVLTF. CDR3 DNA: TGTGCCATCAGTGAAGCCTCGGAGACAGGGGAAAGTGGGGCCAACGTCCTGACTTTC.

The V and J genes are TRBV10-3 and TRBJ1-6; D gene ambiguous. Germline values: CDR1 ENHRY, CDR2 SYGVKD. The ends were cut back, 6 bases at V and 0 bases at J, with 12 bases in the middle. The CDR3 length is 16 residues. The CDR3 here is CAISTDQSSYNSPLHF. CDR3 DNA sequence: TGTGCCATCAGCACGGACCAGAGCTCCTATAATTCACCCCTCCACTTT.

The chain recombines TRBV3-1 with TRBJ2-1; D is undetermined. The CDR3 is 16 amino acids. Trimming left V 7 bases short and J 0 bases short, with 16 bases between. Germline V CDR1 and CDR2: LGHDT, YNNKEL (reference sequence). CDR3 amino acids: CASTPSAVTSYNEQFF. The CDR3 DNA is TGTGCCAGCACCCCCTCGGCGGTGACCTCCTACAATGAGCAGTTCTTC.

This clonotype appeared many times. The chain carries TRBV29-1 and TRBJ2-3; D may match TRBD1 or TRBD2 (5 bases each). The V gene lost 3 bases and the J gene lost 0 bases, with 22 bases spanning the gap. The CDR3 runs 18 residues. The germline V gene has CDR1 SQVTM and CDR2 ANQGSEA. The CDR3 region has the DNA TGCAGCGTTGAGGGACCACCGACTCAAATTACTAGCACAGATACGCAGTATTTT. It codes for CSVEGPPTQITSTDTQYF.

As for this clonotype: Since a much larger clone is just one base distant, this may be a read error. The gene calls are TRBV20-1 and TRBJ1-2, with D perhaps matching TRBD1 (5 bases). Germline CDR1 and CDR2: DFQATT and SNEGSKA (reference sequence). This CDR3 comprises 15 residues. Trimming took off 0 bases at V and 6 bases at J, with 17 bases between the two ends. Here the CDR3 reads CSARDQQGGDDGYTF. CDR3 coding DNA: TGCAGTGCTAGAGATCAGCAGGGAGGGGATGATGGCTACACCTTC.